Here is one T cell receptor beta chain with its context. This sample was taken from a study of cytomegalovirus exposure and HLA in healthy donors. V was pared by 5 bases and J by 3 bases, with 10 bases between. CDR3 length equals 14 residues. From germline, CDR1 is MDHEN and CDR2 SYDVKM. PCR used 60 Vbeta primers and 13 Jbeta primers. The method was immunoSEQ multiplex PCR; TCRdb's version includes in-frame clones alone and lacks a portion of them. The data show about 44,000 clones, roughly 90% seen once. The gene calls are TRBV28 and TRBJ2-2; D perhaps matches TRBD1 (6 bases). This clonotype was obtained from a woman aged 40 to 50 in good health and CMV-seropositive. Material: PBMCs. The CDR3 DNA reads TGTGCCAGCAGTACAGGGATTTACACCGGGGAGCTGTTTTTT. It encodes CASSTGIYTGELFF.